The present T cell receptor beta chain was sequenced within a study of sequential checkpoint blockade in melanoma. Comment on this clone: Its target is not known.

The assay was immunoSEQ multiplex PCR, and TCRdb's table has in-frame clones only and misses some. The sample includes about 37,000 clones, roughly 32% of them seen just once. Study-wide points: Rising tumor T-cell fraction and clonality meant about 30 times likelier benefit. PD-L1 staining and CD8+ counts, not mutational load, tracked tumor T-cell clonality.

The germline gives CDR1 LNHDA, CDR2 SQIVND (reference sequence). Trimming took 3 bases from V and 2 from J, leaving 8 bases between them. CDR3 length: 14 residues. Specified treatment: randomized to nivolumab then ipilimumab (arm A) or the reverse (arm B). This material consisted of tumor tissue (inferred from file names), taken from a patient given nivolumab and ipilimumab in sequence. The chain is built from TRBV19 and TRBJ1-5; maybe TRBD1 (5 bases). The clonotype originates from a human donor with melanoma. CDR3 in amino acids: CASSMLQGNQPQHF. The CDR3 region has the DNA TGTGCCAGTAGTATGTTACAGGGCAATCAGCCCCAGCATTTT.